What follows is one T cell receptor (beta chain) and its context. The CDR3 contains 12 residues. Germline V CDR1 and CDR2: SNHLY, FYNNEI. V was trimmed by 4 bases and J by 6 bases, leaving 7 bases between them. The sample originates from a study of cytomegalovirus exposure and HLA in healthy donors. Looking at the study overall: A prior analysis found 100 million to 140 million unique TCR beta sequences from 150 million to 200 million T cells.

Amplification used 60 Vbeta primers and 13 Jbeta primers. Sequenced by immunoSEQ multiplex PCR; TCRdb stores in-frame clones only, minus some. The table includes about 87,000 clones, under 80% detected once. The J gene is TRBJ2-1, the V gene TRBV2, with unresolved D. The sample comprised PBMCs. The receptor was derived from a man younger than 45 in good health and CMV-seropositive. The CDR3 bases are TGTGCCAGCAGTGCTACGGTCAATGAGCAGTTCTTC. Protein product: CASSATVNEQFF.